The 17 T cell receptor beta chains presented below share a single source sample, sequenced in a study of T cells in localized non-small cell lung cancer. Repertoires were generated with immunoSEQ multiplex PCR, while TCRdb's copy carries only in-frame clones and drops some. The table records around 1,400 clones, approximately 30% of them present only once. The material sequenced was normal lung tissue next to the tumor, taken before any cancer treatment. The receptor source for this set is a female donor older than 55 with stage I lung adenocarcinoma.

A few counts support this clone. CDR3 nucleotide sequence: TGTGCCAGCAGCTCACCCACAGGGGGCTCTCACGAAAAACTGTTTTTT. Its translation is CASSSPTGGSHEKLFF. V is TRBV11-3 and J is TRBJ1-4, with 9 nucleotides matching TRBD1. The ends lost 4 bases at V and 8 bases at J; junction bases unmatched: 11. The V gene's germline CDR1 is SGHNT and CDR2 YENEEA. This CDR3 is built from 16 residues.

The chain employs TRBV11-3 and TRBJ1-2; D call uncertain. Germline V gene lookup returns CDR1 SGHNT and CDR2 YENEEA. V was trimmed by 5 bases and J by 3 bases, leaving 16 bases between them. This CDR3 spans 15 amino acids. CDR3 nucleotides: TGTGCCAGCAGCCGGGCTGACAAGCACCACTATGGCTACACCTTC. Translating gives CASSRADKHHYGYTF.

V gene TRBV28 combines with J gene TRBJ1-2; D ambiguous. V was trimmed by 7 bases and J by 3 bases, leaving 18 bases between them. Germline values: CDR1 MDHEN, CDR2 SYDVKM. This CDR3 is built from 15 residues. The CDR3: CASIPSAERYYGYTF. In DNA, the CDR3 is TGTGCCAGCATTCCCTCGGCCGAGCGCTACTATGGCTACACCTTC.

This chain joins TRBV18 and TRBJ2-3, with D possibly being TRBD2 (5 bases). The V end lost 5 bases, the J end lost 6 bases, and 12 bases lay between the germline ends. CDR1 and CDR2 (germline): KGHSH, LQKENI. CDR3 length: 13 residues. CDR3 DNA: TGTGCCAGCTCAACTAACCCGGGGGATACGCAGTATTTT. It specifies CASSTNPGDTQYF.

CDR3 amino acids: CASSQDFGPYEQYF. The DNA of the CDR3 is TGTGCCAGCAGCCAAGATTTCGGACCATACGAGCAGTACTTC. The chain carries TRBV14 and TRBJ2-7; the D is unclear. CDR1 and CDR2 from the germline V gene are SGHDN and FVKESK. Trimming shortened V by 0 bases and J by 4 bases, and 10 bases separated the two germline ends. This CDR3 has 14 amino acids.

The genes are TRBV11-3 and TRBJ2-3; 11 bases are shared with TRBD1. Germline V lookup: CDR1 SGHNT, CDR2 YENEEA. This CDR3 spans 17 amino acids. J lost 0 bases, V lost 5 bases, and 7 bases had no gene match. CDR3 DNA: TGTGCCAGCAGCGGACGGGACAGGGGGGCAAGCACAGATACGCAGTATTTT. Its protein product is CASSGRDRGASTDTQYF.

This clone is medium-sized by share. The chain recombines TRBV6-8 with TRBJ1-3, with D unresolved. The V and J ends lost 10 bases and 1 base respectively, with 20 bases between them. This CDR3 contains 16 residues. Germline V gene sequence: CDR1 MNHGY, CDR2 SAAAGT. The CDR3 loop reads CAISGTSRGSGNTIYF. CDR3 DNA: TGTGCCATCAGCGGTACATCCCGGGGTTCTGGAAACACCATATATTTT.

In this sample, this clone turned up once. The chain links TRBV19 to TRBJ2-2; D may be TRBD1 (6 bases). The CDR3 covers 17 residues. V was shortened by 5 bases and J by 2 bases, with 18 bases between the two germline ends. Germline lookup yields CDR1 LNHDA and CDR2 SQIVND (reference sequence). The CDR3 DNA sequence: TGTGCCAGTAGTCGAGACATTACAGGGTCTAACACCGGGGAGCTGTTTTTT. Translated: CASSRDITGSNTGELFF.

The CDR3 protein is CASSEAGMYSYTF. In DNA form, the CDR3 reads TGTGCCAGCAGTGAGGCCGGAATGTATAGCTACACCTTC. The V gene is TRBV6-8, the J gene TRBJ1-2; D call uncertain. CDR3 size: 13 residues. The germline V gene encodes CDR1 MNHGY and CDR2 SAAAGT. With 5 bases removed from V and 9 bases from J, the gap between germline ends came to 16 bases.

The chain joins TRBV14 to TRBJ1-4; D is unresolved. Trimming removed 5 bases at V and 4 bases at J, with 8 bases between. In germline, CDR1 is SGHDN, CDR2 FVKESK. This CDR3 region has 13 residues. The CDR3 DNA sequence: TGTGCCAGCAGCAGGAGTTATAATGAAAAACTGTTTTTT. This encodes CASSRSYNEKLFF. The full variable domain, rest sourced from reference TRBV14 and TRBJ1-4, is EAGVTQFPSHSVIEKGQTVTLRCDPISGHDNLYWYRRVMGKEIKFLLHFVKESKQDESGMPNNRFLAERTGGTYSTLKVQPAELEDSGVYFCASSRSYNEKLFFGSGTQLSVL.

The CDR3 loop is CAEQEGTAEAFF. Written as DNA, the CDR3 is TGTGCCGAGCAGGAGGGGACCGCTGAAGCTTTCTTT. This chain uses TRBV6-8 with TRBJ1-1; D is possibly TRBD1 (5 bases). The V and J ends lost 11 bases and 6 bases respectively, with 16 bases between them. The length of the CDR3 is 12 residues. Germline lookup yields CDR1 MNHGY and CDR2 SAAAGT.

To note about this clone: The germline gene is not matched at one end of the junction; a read error may be the cause. The V call is TRBV5-1, the J call TRBJ2-7, with D perhaps TRBD1 (5 bases). The CDR3 loop spans 15 amino acids. The germline V gene encodes CDR1 SGHRS and CDR2 YFSETQ. This chain's CDR3 is CASSPGRAPPYEQYF. CDR3 nucleotides: TGCGCCAGCAGCCCCGGCAGGGCCCCCCCCTATGAGCAGTACTTC. Filled out from reference TRBV5-1 and TRBJ2-7, the complete variable domain reads KAGVTQTPRYLIKTRGQQVTLSCSPISGHRSVSWYQQTPGQGLQFLFEYFSETQRNKGNFPGRFSGRQFSNSRSEMNVSTLELGDSALYLCASSPGRAPPYEQYFGPGTRLTVT.

As regards this clone: The junction departs from germline at one end; a sequencing error may be responsible. V gene TRBV14 combines with J gene TRBJ2-7; TRBD1 or TRBD2 may be the D gene (5 bases each). Germline V gene data show CDR1 as SGHDN and CDR2 as FVKESK. This CDR3 spans 15 amino acids. CDR3 nucleotides: TGTGCCAGCAGCCAAGAACGAGGGGAAATCCCCCTCAGAGACTTC. Amino acid sequence: CASSQERGEIPLRDF.

This clone turned up a few times. The CDR3 bases are TGTGCCAGTAGTATTACGACTAATGAAAAACTGTTTTTT. Amino acid sequence: CASSITTNEKLFF. V gene TRBV19 combines with J gene TRBJ1-4; D not certain. This CDR3 spans 13 amino acids. The germline V and J ends were trimmed by 3 bases and 2 bases, with 4 bases remaining between them. CDR1 is LNHDA and CDR2 is SQIVND in the germline V gene (reference sequence).

The V gene is TRBV11-3, the J gene TRBJ2-3; TRBD1 matches 7 bases. CDR1 and CDR2 from the germline V gene are SGHNT and YENEEA. J lost 1 base, V lost 2 bases, and 3 bases had no gene match. The CDR3 sequence is 15 residues long. CDR3 amino acids: CASSLRGRGTDTQYF. The CDR3 DNA is TGTGCCAGCAGCTTAAGGGGGCGGGGCACAGATACGCAGTATTTT.

The chain carries TRBV28 and TRBJ1-1; 8 bases match TRBD1. Germline V gene sequence: CDR1 MDHEN, CDR2 SYDVKM. CDR3 length: 13 residues. V was pared by 5 bases and J by 2 bases, with 1 base of the junction left unmatched. The DNA of the CDR3 is TGTGCCAGCAGTACAGGGGGAAACACTGAAGCTTTCTTT. The encoded protein is CASSTGGNTEAFF.

The chain uses TRBV19 and TRBJ1-6; maybe TRBD1 (5 bases). Germline V lookup: CDR1 LNHDA, CDR2 SQIVND (reference sequence). The CDR3 is 16 residues long. With 5 bases removed from V and 10 bases from J, the gap between germline ends came to 21 bases. CDR3 loop: CASSPSGIGEESPLHF. The CDR3 DNA reads TGTGCCAGTAGTCCATCCGGGATAGGGGAAGAATCACCCCTCCACTTT. Filled out from reference TRBV19 and TRBJ1-6, the complete variable domain reads DGGITQSPKYLFRKEGQNVTLSCEQNLNHDAMYWYRQDPGQGLRLIYYSQIVNDFQKGDIAEGYSVSREKKESFPLTVTSAQKNPTAFYLCASSPSGIGEESPLHFGNGTRLTVT.